This T cell receptor beta chain derives from a study of CD8 T cells in ankylosing spondylitis. Study-wide results and limits: What appeared characteristic of ankylosing spondylitis blood was a TCR beta motif of eight highly homologous variants.

Note on this clonotype: Its antigen is unknown.

Construction of TCR beta libraries was performed using quantitative 5'-RACE with molecular barcodes. TCRdb called the 5' RACE reads again in MiXCR, with one record for every CDR3 protein. The repertoire has 750,000 to 850,000 distinct CDR3 sequences, 10% to 15% of them found once; the top ten carry around 0.51%. This CDR3 spans 16 amino acids. V gave up 6 bases and J gave up 5 bases, with 23 bases separating them. Germline CDR1 reads SGHTA; CDR2 reads FQGNSA. The chain uses TRBV7-2 and TRBJ2-7; TRBD2 is a possible D gene (7 bases). Sequenced: blood, either unsorted or a sorted T cell fraction (not recorded which). This receptor was identified in a male donor with ankylosing spondylitis. This chain's CDR3 is CASSPWRGGAPHEQYF. CDR3 bases: TGTGCCAGCAGTCCCTGGAGGGGGGGGGCTCCCCACGAGCAGTACTTC.